This T cell receptor beta chain was recovered during a study of blood T cells in healthy people across ages. Germline V lookup: CDR1 MGHRA, CDR2 YSYEKL. V lost 1 base to trimming and J lost 1 base; unmatched junction nucleotides: 6. The CDR3 has 17 amino acids. Alongside a J-beta primer mix, a sample-barcoded 5' primer served in a second PCR lasting about 7 to 11 cycles. TCRdb re-called the 5' RACE reads with MiXCR, one entry per CDR3 protein. The data show about 1.4 million distinct CDR3 sequences, with 59% seen just once and more than 6% held by the top ten. In its sample, this clonotype was seen a few times.

The V and J genes are TRBV4-1 and TRBJ2-7, with 11 bases matching TRBD2. The TCR originated in a man aged 18 to 29 in good health. Source material: blood. The DNA of the CDR3 is TGCGCCAGCAGCCAAGTGTTGTCTAGCGGGGGGTCCTACGAGCAGTACTTC. Translation: CASSQVLSSGGSYEQYF.